The 29 T cell receptor beta chains given below trace back to one sample, sequenced in a study of T cells after yellow fever vaccination. TCRdb reprocessed the 5' RACE reads with MiXCR, giving one entry per CDR3 protein. This table has some 400,000 distinct CDR3 sequences, around 20% appearing once. This specimen was PBMCs, taken before the yellow fever booster vaccination. Receptors originate from a young man who received the YFV17D yellow fever vaccine.

This clonotype occurred a few times. V gene TRBV28 combines with J gene TRBJ2-1, with D maybe TRBD2 (6 bases). The germline V and J ends were trimmed by 7 bases and 5 bases, with 18 bases remaining between them. CDR3 length equals 15 residues. Germline V gene data show CDR1 as MDHEN and CDR2 as SYDVKM. Here the CDR3 reads CASNPLAGQDNEQFF. The CDR3 region has the DNA TGTGCCAGCAACCCCCTCGCGGGGCAGGACAATGAGCAGTTCTTC.

This clonotype came up a few times. This chain connects TRBV7-8 to TRBJ2-3; 14 bases match TRBD2. This CDR3 comprises 21 residues. J was trimmed by 1 base and V by 0 bases; bases with no gene match: 12. CDR1 and CDR2 from the germline V gene are SGHVS and FQNEAQ. The CDR3 nucleotides read TGTGCCAGCAGCTTAGCAGCTACCGGGACTAGCGGGGGTCTAGGCACAGATACGCAGTATTTT. Residues: CASSLAATGTSGGLGTDTQYF.

The sample holds a few counts of this clonotype. J is TRBJ2-7 and V is TRBV4-3; no clear D gene. Germline V gene data show CDR1 as LGHNA and CDR2 as YSLEER. V was shortened by 0 bases and J by 6 bases, with 9 bases between the two germline ends. CDR3 length: 13 amino acids. CDR3 DNA: TGCGCCAGCAGCCAAGATACCATTCGCGAGCAGTACTTC. Translated, it gives CASSQDTIREQYF.

The chain couples TRBV5-6 to TRBJ2-5; 7 nucleotides line up with TRBD2. Germline CDR1 and CDR2: SGHDT and YYEEEE. CDR3 size: 15 residues. V was clipped by 4 bases and J by 5 bases; unmatched bases: 11. CDR3 in amino acids: CASSLPPTSAETQYF. As DNA, the CDR3 is TGTGCCAGCAGCCTACCCCCAACTAGCGCCGAGACCCAGTACTTC. Full variable domain (remainder filled in from reference TRBV5-6 and TRBJ2-5): DAGVTQSPTHLIKTRGQQVTLRCSPKSGHDTVSWYQQALGQGPQFIFQYYEEEERQRGNFPDRFSGHQFPNYSSELNVNALLLGDSALYLCASSLPPTSAETQYFGPGTRLLVL.

This clonotype has a handful of counts. V and J are TRBV7-2 and TRBJ2-3; perhaps TRBD2 as D (5 bases). The V gene's germline CDR1 is SGHTA and CDR2 FQGNSA. V lost 1 base and J 6 bases, leaving 8 bases between the germline ends. The CDR3 is 13 amino acids. CDR3 DNA: TGTGCCAGCAGCTTAGTGACTACCGATACGCAGTATTTT. This encodes CASSLVTTDTQYF.

The rearrangement uses TRBV5-1 and TRBJ2-5, with D unclear. Trimming took 1 base from V and 4 from J, leaving 14 bases between them. The CDR3 totals 15 residues. Germline V gene sequence: CDR1 SGHRS, CDR2 YFSETQ. The CDR3 loop is CASSLSTKVGETQYF. Written as DNA, the CDR3 is TGCGCCAGCAGCTTGAGCACAAAGGTCGGAGAGACCCAGTACTTC.

The chain combines TRBV20-1 with TRBJ2-5; 12 bases are shared with TRBD2. This CDR3 region has 15 residues. Unmatched junction bases numbered 9, after V lost 5 bases and J lost 5 bases. Germline CDR1 is DFQATT and CDR2 is SNEGSKA (reference sequence). The CDR3: CSAPGLAGLLETQYF. Written as DNA, the CDR3 is TGCAGTGCTCCCGGACTAGCGGGGTTGCTGGAGACCCAGTACTTC.

V and J are TRBV4-2 and TRBJ1-1, with D possibly matching TRBD1 (5 bases). V lost 7 bases, J lost 0 bases, and 15 bases lay in between. The CDR3 has 15 residues. Germline loops: CDR1 LGHNA, CDR2 YNFKEQ. CDR3 in amino acids: CASNSPGRMNTEAFF. In nucleotides, the CDR3 is TGTGCCAGCAACTCGCCGGGACGGATGAACACTGAAGCTTTCTTT.

V is TRBV20-1 and J is TRBJ2-7; no clear D gene. Trimming pared 0 bases from V and 2 bases from J, leaving 11 bases between. The CDR3 length is 14 residues. The V gene's germline CDR1 is DFQATT and CDR2 SNEGSKA (reference sequence). The CDR3 region has the DNA TGCAGTGCTAGAGATAAACCCATTACCTACGAGCAGTACGTC. Translation: CSARDKPITYEQYV.

The chain uses TRBV29-1 and TRBJ2-7; TRBD2 might be the D (5 bases). CDR1 is SQVTM and CDR2 is ANQGSEA in the germline V gene. The CDR3 sequence is 14 residues long. V lost 5 bases, J lost 2 bases, and 16 bases lay in between. The CDR3 sequence is CSVFVTASTYEQYF. The CDR3 DNA follows: TGCAGCGTTTTCGTAACGGCTAGCACCTACGAGCAGTACTTC.

The gene calls are TRBV12-2 and TRBJ2-7. TRBV12-2 is shown as a pseudogene. This CDR3 contains 11 residues. The DNA of the CDR3 is TGTGCAAGTCGGGGGTCAGACGAGCAGTACGTC. Protein product: CASRGSDEQYV.

This clonotype showed up just a few times. This chain links TRBV6-6 with TRBJ2-1, with TRBD2 identical over 12 bases. Unmatched junction bases numbered 10, after V lost 7 bases and J lost 15 bases. The CDR3 is made up of 13 amino acids. Germline assignment: CDR1 MNHNY and CDR2 SVGAGI (reference sequence). DNA for the CDR3: TGTGCCAGCAAGCCGGGACTAGCGGGCAAGAGGTTCTTC. This encodes CASKPGLAGKRFF.

The chain is built from TRBV27 and TRBJ1-1; tentative D call: TRBD1 (6 bases). Germline V gene sequence: CDR1 MNHEY, CDR2 SMNVEV (reference sequence). Between the trimmed V and J ends, which lost 1 base and 1 base, there was a span of 16 bases. The CDR3 spans 17 residues. The CDR3 DNA sequence: TGTGCCAGCAGTTTATTGGAAGAGACAGGAGGGAACACTGAAGCTTTCTTT. It codes for CASSLLEETGGNTEAFF.

This clonotype has ten or more counts. The chain recombines TRBV18 with TRBJ2-1; D not certain. This CDR3 spans 12 amino acids. Germline V gene sequence: CDR1 KGHSH, CDR2 LQKENI. V lost 6 bases to trimming and J lost 4 bases, with 7 bases between them. In DNA, the CDR3 is TGTGCCAGCTCTCGAGGATACAATGAGCAGTTCTTC. This encodes CASSRGYNEQFF. The whole variable domain, remainder taken from reference TRBV18 and TRBJ2-1, is NAGVMQNPRHLVRRRGQEARLRCSPMKGHSHVYWYRQLPEEGLKFMVYLQKENIIDESGMPKERFSAEFPKEGPSILRIQQVVRGDSAAYFCASSRGYNEQFFGPGTRLTVL.

The rearrangement links TRBV18 to TRBJ2-5; 7 positions agree with TRBD2. The V segment lost 6 bases and the J segment 2 bases; nucleotides outside the gene matches: 6. The CDR3 runs to 14 residues. The germline V gene encodes CDR1 KGHSH and CDR2 LQKENI. The CDR3 region is CASSSTGRQETQYF. CDR3 sequence (DNA): TGTGCCAGCTCGTCAACCGGGAGGCAAGAGACCCAGTACTTC.

This chain uses TRBV5-4 with TRBJ1-2; D is perhaps TRBD1 (5 bases). V dropped 6 bases and J dropped 3 bases, with 15 bases sitting between them. Germline loops: CDR1 SGHNT, CDR2 YYREEE (reference sequence). The CDR3 is made up of 14 amino acids. The DNA of the CDR3 is TGTGCCAGCACCGGGACCGGGGTTTACTATGGCTACACCTTC. The encoded protein is CASTGTGVYYGYTF.

The chain has TRBV24-1 and TRBJ2-5; D ambiguous. V was trimmed by 4 bases and J by 5 bases, leaving 10 bases between them. The CDR3 is made up of 13 amino acids. The germline gives CDR1 KGHDR, CDR2 SFDVKD. The CDR3 loop reads CATSEGGSETQYF. CDR3 DNA: TGTGCCACCAGTGAAGGTGGAAGTGAGACCCAGTACTTC.

The chain links TRBV14 to TRBJ2-2; tentative D call: TRBD1 (5 bases). This CDR3 region has 13 residues. Trimming removed 4 bases from V and 7 bases from J, with 10 bases in between. The germline gives CDR1 SGHDN, CDR2 FVKESK. CDR3 loop: CASSRQQGGELFF. CDR3 nucleotide sequence: TGTGCCAGCAGCCGTCAGCAGGGCGGGGAGCTGTTTTTT.

CDR3 residues: CASSESMAQYF. CDR3 in DNA: TGCGCCAGCAGTGAGTCAATGGCCCAGTACTTC. V is TRBV10-2 and J is TRBJ2-5; D remains unclear. This CDR3 has 11 residues. V was pared by 0 bases and J by 9 bases, with 5 bases between. Germline values: CDR1 WSHSY, CDR2 SAAADI.

This clonotype was observed a few times. This chain connects TRBV20-1 to TRBJ2-5; 8 bases are a match to TRBD2. V lost 4 bases and J lost 1; bases outside the gene matches: 2. The CDR3 spans 13 residues. Germline-derived CDR1 and CDR2 are DFQATT and SNEGSKA (reference sequence). In DNA form, the CDR3 reads TGCAGTGCTAACGGGGGGGCCCAAGAGACCCAGTACTTC. Translation: CSANGGAQETQYF.

The chain links TRBV12-3 or TRBV12-4 to TRBJ2-3; 7 bases line up with TRBD2. V lost 6 bases and J lost 2; bases outside the gene matches: 11. This CDR3 is 16 amino acids long. CDR3 sequence (DNA): TGTGCCAGCAGGCCTACAAGCGGGGTGTACACAGATACGCAGTATTTT. The encoded protein is CASRPTSGVYTDTQYF.

The chain uses TRBV5-1 and TRBJ1-3; a possible D gene is TRBD1 (5 bases). Trimming stripped 2 bases from V and 1 base from J, with 10 bases between. The CDR3 has 15 amino acids. The germline V gene has CDR1 SGHRS and CDR2 YFSETQ. This CDR3 is CASSFDQGSGNTIYF. The CDR3 DNA reads as TGCGCCAGCAGCTTCGATCAGGGTTCTGGAAACACCATATATTTT.

The rearrangement uses TRBV29-1 and TRBJ2-6; 7 bases agree with TRBD1. The CDR3 totals 17 residues. CDR1 and CDR2 from the germline V gene are SQVTM and ANQGSEA. V was pared by 5 bases and J by 0 bases, with 10 bases of the junction left unmatched. The CDR3 DNA reads TGCAGCGTTTGGACCGGGACAGAGTCCTCTGGGGCCAACGTCCTGACTTTC. This encodes CSVWTGTESSGANVLTF.

V and J are TRBV5-1 and TRBJ2-5; 8 positions match TRBD1. Trimming at V came to 4 bases and at J to 4 bases, leaving 6 bases not matched to a gene. This CDR3 has 14 residues. CDR1 SGHRS and CDR2 YFSETQ come from the germline V gene. CDR3 nucleotide sequence: TGCGCCAGCAGCCTACAGGGGGACAGAGAGACCCAGTACTTC. Its protein is CASSLQGDRETQYF.

The CDR3 spells CASSLAQSKNYYTF. In DNA form, the CDR3 reads TGTGCCAGCAGCTTGGCTCAATCTAAGAATTACTACACCTTC. The chain joins TRBV7-9 to TRBJ1-2; the D is unclear. The length of the CDR3 is 14 residues. Germline values: CDR1 SEHNR, CDR2 FQNEAQ (reference sequence). V was shortened by 3 bases and J by 10 bases, with 18 bases between the two germline ends.

The J gene is TRBJ2-7, the V gene TRBV29-1; TRBD1 aligns across 11 bases. The trim removed 6 bases at V and 2 bases at J, leaving 3 bases unmatched. This CDR3 has 13 amino acids. Germline loops: CDR1 SQVTM, CDR2 ANQGSEA. The chain's CDR3 is CSVGTGGPYEQYF. The CDR3 DNA follows: TGCAGCGTCGGGACAGGGGGACCCTACGAGCAGTACTTC.

This clonotype came up a few times. The chain combines TRBV5-6 with TRBJ2-1, with TRBD1 identical over 8 bases. V was clipped by 3 bases and J by 7 bases; unmatched bases: 9. Germline CDR1 and CDR2: SGHDT and YYEEEE. There are 15 residues in the CDR3. CDR3 sequence: CASSYGQGWRNEQFF. In DNA, the CDR3 is TGTGCCAGCAGCTATGGACAGGGATGGAGGAATGAGCAGTTCTTC.

The rearrangement joins TRBV6-5 to TRBJ2-3; no reliable D call. The CDR3 length is 16 residues. V gave up 5 bases and J gave up 0 bases, with 15 bases separating them. The germline V gene has CDR1 MNHEY and CDR2 SVGAGI. CDR3 amino acids: CASSLVTGSSTDTQYF. Here the CDR3 DNA reads TGTGCCAGCAGTCTGGTTACGGGCTCTAGCACAGATACGCAGTATTTT.

This clonotype was picked up a small number of times. The chain is built from TRBV6-2 or TRBV6-3 and TRBJ2-7; 10 bases fit TRBD2. The germline gives CDR1 MNHEY, CDR2 SVGEGT. Losses at the gene ends were 6 bases for V and 2 bases for J; bases not matched to a gene: 13. This CDR3 spans 17 amino acids. The CDR3 protein is CASRPAASGGLTYEQYF. The CDR3 DNA sequence: TGTGCCAGCAGGCCTGCGGCTAGCGGGGGCCTAACCTACGAGCAGTACTTC.